This T cell receptor beta chain was captured in a study of shared clonotypes between healthy human individuals. This clone was detected once. The repertoire was sequenced with immunoSEQ multiplex PCR; TCRdb's copy has only in-frame clones and lacks some. The sample records millions of clones, more than 80% being singletons. The sample consisted of naive CD4+ T cells sorted from blood. Sample subset: CD45RA+ positively selected. The source is a man aged 18 to 35 in good health.

Here the CDR3 DNA reads TGTGCCAGCAGCCAAGGAGTCCAGAATGAAAAACTGTTTTTT. Protein: CASSQGVQNEKLFF. The genes are TRBV14 and TRBJ1-4; the D is unclear. The CDR3 length is 14 residues. The germline V gene has CDR1 SGHDN and CDR2 FVKESK. V gave up 1 base and J gave up 5 bases, with 8 bases separating them.